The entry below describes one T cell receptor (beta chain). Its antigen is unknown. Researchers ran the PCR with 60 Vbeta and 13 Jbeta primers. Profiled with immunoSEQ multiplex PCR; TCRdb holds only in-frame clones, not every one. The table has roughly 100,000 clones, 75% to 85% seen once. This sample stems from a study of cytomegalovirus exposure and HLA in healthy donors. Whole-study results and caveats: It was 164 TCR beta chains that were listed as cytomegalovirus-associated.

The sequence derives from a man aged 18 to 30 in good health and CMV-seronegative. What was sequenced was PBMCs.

The CDR3 DNA reads as TGTGCCAGCAGCTCCCCATCCGGAGGAACAGATACGCAGTATTTT. This translates into CASSSPSGGTDTQYF. V and J are TRBV7-6 and TRBJ2-3, with D maybe TRBD2 (5 bases). The CDR3 covers 15 residues. Trimming stripped 4 bases from V and 3 bases from J, with 14 bases between. The germline V gene encodes CDR1 SGHVS and CDR2 FNYEAQ.